Detailed here is one TCR beta chain. Its matching antigen is unknown. Around 2.2 micrograms of genomic DNA, which was extracted from cryopreserved PBMCs, served as the material used for the TCR beta libraries. Profiled with immunoSEQ multiplex PCR; TCRdb holds only in-frame clones, not every one. The sample records approximately 200,000 clones, around 70% being singletons. Germline CDR1 and CDR2: SGHNT and YYREEE (reference sequence). The CDR3 is made up of 15 amino acids. The junction had 8 bases not matched to a gene; V was cut back by 4 bases and J by 3 bases. The sample originates from a study of cytotoxic CD8 clonotypes in ibrutinib-treated CLL. Study-wide results and limits: Clonality grew at ibrutinib response; at progression, it decreased back toward baseline. T-cell clonality at baseline went above that of age-matched healthy donors and rose and fell with circulating CD8+ T-cell counts. The public clonotypes identified were infrequent and showed contraction or stability on treatment.

The sequencing used PBMCs, collected after 24 months of ibrutinib treatment. This rearrangement joins TRBV5-4 to TRBJ2-7, with 9 bases matching TRBD2. The clonotype was recovered from a human donor with chronic lymphocytic leukemia. The CDR3 nucleotides read TGTGCCAGCAGCCTTAGCGGGAGTGGGATCTACGAGCAGTACTTC. Its protein product is CASSLSGSGIYEQYF.